The next 13 T cell receptor beta chains were all read from a single sample in a study of somatic mutations in cytotoxic T cells in rheumatoid arthritis. The method was immunoSEQ multiplex PCR; TCRdb's version includes in-frame clones alone and lacks a portion of them. The data hold 12,000 or so clones, with approximately 80% observed a single time. Source material: CD8+ T cells sorted from blood. Receptors originate from a man between 50 and 59 years old in good health.

The genes are TRBV4-3 and TRBJ2-7; TRBD1 matches at 7 bases. V shed 4 bases, J shed 6 bases, and the junction held 9 bases outside the gene matches. Per germline, CDR1 LGHNA and CDR2 YSLEER. The CDR3 totals 14 residues. CDR3 residues: CASSPQGTLGEQYF. The CDR3 bases are TGCGCCAGCAGCCCACAGGGGACCTTGGGCGAGCAGTACTTC.

The chain combines TRBV7-9 with TRBJ2-1; tentatively, D is TRBD1 or TRBD2 (6 bases each). V was clipped by 1 base and J by 6 bases, with 7 bases between them. This CDR3 region has 13 residues. CDR1 SEHNR and CDR2 FQNEAQ come from the germline V gene (reference sequence). For the CDR3, the DNA is TGTGCCAGCAGCTTAGAGGGGGGCAATGAGCAGTTCTTC. Its translation is CASSLEGGNEQFF.

The V gene is TRBV29-1, the J gene TRBJ1-1; 7 bases fit TRBD1. After removal of 5 bases from V and 0 bases from J, the junction contained 9 bases not matched to a gene. This CDR3 region has 15 residues. CDR1 and CDR2 from the germline V gene are SQVTM and ANQGSEA. The CDR3, as DNA: TGCAGCGTTTGGGGGGGGACAGTTATGAACACTGAAGCTTTCTTT. This gives the protein CSVWGGTVMNTEAFF.

The chain joins TRBV5-6 to TRBJ2-1; possibly TRBD1 or TRBD2 for D (5 bases each). V lost 4 bases, J lost 3 bases, and 14 bases lay in between. This CDR3 is 15 amino acids long. In germline, CDR1 is SGHDT, CDR2 YYEEEE. Here the CDR3 DNA reads TGTGCCAGCAGCGCAAGGGACCAGAGCTACAATGAGCAGTTCTTC. It encodes CASSARDQSYNEQFF.

This CDR3 is CASRLGVPYEQYF. The CDR3 DNA follows: TGTGCCAGCCGACTGGGCGTCCCCTACGAGCAGTACTTC. The chain uses TRBV6-1 and TRBJ2-7; D is uncertain. The germline V gene encodes CDR1 MNHNS and CDR2 SASEGT. CDR3 size: 13 residues. V was shortened by 8 bases and J by 2 bases, with 13 bases between the two germline ends.

The chain recombines TRBV6-6 with TRBJ1-1; D gene ambiguous. Per the germline V gene, CDR1 is MNHNY and CDR2 is SVGAGI (reference sequence). The CDR3 is made up of 10 amino acids. V was cut by 9 bases and J by 1 base, with 3 bases left in between. This chain's CDR3 is CASENTEAFF. For the CDR3, the DNA is TGTGCCAGTGAGAACACTGAAGCTTTCTTT.

In DNA form, the CDR3 reads TGTGCCAGCAGCTTCTCAGGGTTTGAGCAGTTCTTC. Amino acid sequence: CASSFSGFEQFF. The chain couples TRBV7-6 to TRBJ2-1; a weak D match, TRBD1 (5 bases). Trimming stripped 3 bases from V and 9 bases from J, with 9 bases between. Germline V lookup: CDR1 SGHVS, CDR2 FNYEAQ. The CDR3 loop spans 12 amino acids.

Remarks on this clone: The junction differs from germline at one of its ends, possibly a read error. The chain joins TRBV5-1 to TRBJ2-5, with D possibly TRBD2 on 5 matching bases. The CDR3 covers 11 residues. The germline gives CDR1 SGHRS, CDR2 YFSETQ. CDR3 region: CASSLGSGWDF. Written as DNA, the CDR3 is TGCGCCAGCAGCTTGGGGAGCGGATGGGACTTC.

The chain employs TRBV27 and TRBJ1-2, with D hard to call. From germline, CDR1 is MNHEY and CDR2 SMNVEV (reference sequence). This CDR3 region has 14 residues. Trimming removed 2 bases at V and 1 base at J, with 8 bases between. The CDR3 spells CASSLRPYNYGYTF. The CDR3 coding sequence is TGTGCCAGCAGTTTAAGGCCATATAACTATGGCTACACCTTC.

The chain uses TRBV4-2 and TRBJ2-1, with D maybe TRBD2 (6 bases). The CDR3 consists of 15 residues. Germline lookup yields CDR1 LGHNA and CDR2 YNFKEQ. Trimming removed 0 bases from V and 8 bases from J, with 14 bases in between. CDR3 residues: CASSQEEGGSYEQFF. The CDR3 DNA follows: TGTGCCAGCAGCCAAGAAGAAGGAGGGAGCTATGAGCAGTTCTTC.

This clone was picked up a small number of times. The chain uses TRBV9 and TRBJ2-1; D is undetermined. With 0 bases removed from V and 8 bases from J, the gap between germline ends came to 12 bases. Germline CDR1 SGDLS, CDR2 YYNGEE. The length of the CDR3 is 14 residues. The CDR3 DNA sequence: TGTGCCAGCAGCGTAGCTGAGTTGGGTGATGAGCAGTTCTTC. It translates to CASSVAELGDEQFF.

The V and J genes are TRBV6-5 and TRBJ1-1; a weak D match, TRBD1 (5 bases). The CDR3 is 13 residues long. Deletions cut 5 bases from V and 5 bases from J, with 12 bases between. Germline lookup yields CDR1 MNHEY and CDR2 SVGAGI. In nucleotides, the CDR3 is TGTGCCAGCAGTCAGGGAAGGAGTACTGAAGCTTTCTTT. Translating gives CASSQGRSTEAFF.

The chain recombines TRBV29-1 with TRBJ2-2; a weak D match, TRBD1 (5 bases). V gave up 5 bases and J gave up 4 bases, with 17 bases separating them. Germline assignment: CDR1 SQVTM and CDR2 ANQGSEA. The CDR3 length is 15 residues. CDR3 region: CSVSQVPRGTGELFF. For the CDR3, the DNA is TGCAGCGTTTCACAGGTTCCGCGAGGCACCGGGGAGCTGTTTTTT.